Listed below are T cell receptor beta chains from one sample, sequenced in a study of blood T cell repertoires in COVID-19. The table came from immunoSEQ multiplex PCR; TCRdb's copy has only in-frame clones and leaves some out. The sample consists of some 140,000 clones, roughly 84% of them appearing once. Input material: peripheral blood. Receptors originate from a woman aged 55-69 years with COVID-19, enrolled during active disease. CDR3s include the opening cysteine and the closing phenylalanine or tryptophan. Fields, in order: clone size, V gene, J gene, D gene, CDR3 DNA, CDR3 protein. A D gene is named only where the DNA matches it firmly. Size tells how often a clone was seen (once, few, many) or the class of an expanded clone, and some rows leave it out.

clone_size: .
v_call: TRBV14
j_call: TRBJ1-2
d_call: .
cdr3_nt: TGTGCCAGCAGCCAATCTCGTCAGAATGGCTACACCTTC
cdr3_aa: CASSQSRQNGYTF

clone_size: .
v_call: TRBV5-1
j_call: TRBJ1-3
d_call: .
cdr3_nt: TGCGCCAGCAGCTTGGCAGGTGACAGGCAACCTGGAAACACCATATATTTT
cdr3_aa: CASSLAGDRQPGNTIYF

clone_size: .
v_call: TRBV7-6
j_call: TRBJ2-1
d_call: TRBD2
cdr3_nt: TGTGCCAGCACGCCCAGTAGCGGGGGGTCAAACAATGAGCAGTTCTTC
cdr3_aa: CASTPSSGGSNNEQFF

clone_size: .
v_call: TRBV27
j_call: TRBJ1-1
d_call: .
cdr3_nt: TGTGCCAGCAGTTTATACTCGACACTTATGAACACTGAAGCTTTCTTT
cdr3_aa: CASSLYSTLMNTEAFF

clone_size: .
v_call: TRBV19
j_call: TRBJ1-2
d_call: TRBD1
cdr3_nt: TGTGCCAGCAGGGACAGTAACCTTTTCTATGGCTACACCTTC
cdr3_aa: CASRDSNLFYGYTF

clone_size: .
v_call: TRBV18
j_call: TRBJ1-1
d_call: .
cdr3_nt: TGTGCCAGCTCACCTCAGGGGCCGAGAACTGAAGCTTTCTTT
cdr3_aa: CASSPQGPRTEAFF

clone_size: .
v_call: TRBV7-2
j_call: TRBJ1-5
d_call: .
cdr3_nt: TGTGCCAGCAGCACAAACAGGGTTAGCAATCAGCCCCAGCATTTT
cdr3_aa: CASSTNRVSNQPQHF

clone_size: .
v_call: TRBV30
j_call: TRBJ1-1
d_call: TRBD1
cdr3_nt: TGTGCCTGGAACGACAGGGGGGTATACAGGGGCACTGAAGCTTTCTTT
cdr3_aa: CAWNDRGVYRGTEAFF

clone_size: .
v_call: TRBV27
j_call: TRBJ2-5
d_call: .
cdr3_nt: TGTGCCAGCAGTTTAACAGCTCTCCAAGAGACCCAGTACTTC
cdr3_aa: CASSLTALQETQYF

clone_size: .
v_call: TRBV7-8
j_call: TRBJ2-5
d_call: .
cdr3_nt: TGTGCCAGCAGCCGCCTGGAGGGAACGAAGACCCAGTACTTC
cdr3_aa: CASSRLEGTKTQYF

clone_size: .
v_call: TRBV7-8
j_call: TRBJ1-3
d_call: .
cdr3_nt: TGTGCCAGCAGCCAAGAAGCCCGAAACACCATATATTTT
cdr3_aa: CASSQEARNTIYF

clone_size: .
v_call: TRBV18
j_call: TRBJ2-3
d_call: .
cdr3_nt: TGTGCCAGCTCTCGCTTGATAGCCCAACGGACAGATACGCAGTATTTT
cdr3_aa: CASSRLIAQRTDTQYF

clone_size: once
v_call: TRBV21-1
j_call: TRBJ2-1
d_call: .
cdr3_nt: TGTGCCAGCGGACCACAGGGGGTATTCTACAATGAGCAGTTCTTC
cdr3_aa: CASGPQGVFYNEQFF

clone_size: .
v_call: TRBV4-1
j_call: TRBJ1-1
d_call: .
cdr3_nt: TGCGCCAGCAGCGCGCGAGAAGAGGCTTTCCCCCGAGAAGCTTTCTTT
cdr3_aa: CASSAREEAFPREAFF

clone_size: .
v_call: TRBV27
j_call: TRBJ2-3
d_call: TRBD2
cdr3_nt: TGTGCCAGCAGTTTATCGGACCCTAGGGGACTACTAGGCACAGATACGCAGTATTTT
cdr3_aa: CASSLSDPRGLLGTDTQYF

clone_size: .
v_call: TRBV7-9
j_call: TRBJ1-4
d_call: .
cdr3_nt: TGTGCCAGCAGCTTTGGGGCCACCTTTGGGAATGAAAAACTGTTTTTT
cdr3_aa: CASSFGATFGNEKLFF

clone_size: .
v_call: TRBV2
j_call: TRBJ2-1
d_call: .
cdr3_nt: TGTGCCAGCAGAGGCGGAAACTACAATGAGCAGTTCTTC
cdr3_aa: CASRGGNYNEQFF

clone_size: .
v_call: TRBV5-8
j_call: TRBJ1-5
d_call: .
cdr3_nt: TGTGCCAGCATAGGACAGCCTTATAGCAATCAGCCCCAGCATTTT
cdr3_aa: CASIGQPYSNQPQHF

clone_size: once
v_call: TRBV19
j_call: TRBJ2-2
d_call: .
cdr3_nt: TGTGCCAGTAGTAGGAACAGGGTGAACACCGGGGAGCTGTTTTTT
cdr3_aa: CASSRNRVNTGELFF

clone_size: .
v_call: TRBV12-3/TRBV12-4
j_call: TRBJ1-1
d_call: .
cdr3_nt: TGTGCCAGCAGTCAGGGACAGAACACTGAAGCTTTCTTT
cdr3_aa: CASSQGQNTEAFF

clone_size: .
v_call: TRBV7-2
j_call: TRBJ2-5
d_call: .
cdr3_nt: TGTGCCAGCAGCCTTAGGTGGTTACAGCAAGAGACCCAGTACTTC
cdr3_aa: CASSLRWLQQETQYF

clone_size: once
v_call: TRBV18
j_call: TRBJ1-4
d_call: TRBD1
cdr3_nt: TGTGCCAGCTCACCGGACAGGGTTACTAATGAAAAACTGTTTTTT
cdr3_aa: CASSPDRVTNEKLFF

clone_size: .
v_call: TRBV7-6
j_call: TRBJ1-4
d_call: .
cdr3_nt: TGTGCCAGCAGCTCTAGGGTACTAGGGCTTGTCGAAAAACTGTTTTTT
cdr3_aa: CASSSRVLGLVEKLFF

clone_size: .
v_call: TRBV7-3
j_call: TRBJ2-1
d_call: TRBD2
cdr3_nt: TGTGCCAGCAGCTCTAAAGTTCAATTACTAGCGGGAGTGGACAATGAGCAGTTCTTC
cdr3_aa: CASSSKVQLLAGVDNEQFF

clone_size: .
v_call: TRBV19
j_call: TRBJ1-1
d_call: TRBD1
cdr3_nt: TGTGCCAGTAGCCTGACAGGGAGGAACACTGAAGCTTTCTTT
cdr3_aa: CASSLTGRNTEAFF

clone_size: .
v_call: TRBV7-2
j_call: TRBJ1-2
d_call: TRBD1
cdr3_nt: TGTGCCAGCAGCTCCGACAGGGGGAACTATGGCTACACCTTC
cdr3_aa: CASSSDRGNYGYTF

clone_size: .
v_call: TRBV5-1
j_call: TRBJ1-6
d_call: .
cdr3_nt: TGCGCCAGCAGCTTGTCGGTCGGGTCCTATAATTCACCCCTCCACTTT
cdr3_aa: CASSLSVGSYNSPLHF

clone_size: .
v_call: TRBV7-9
j_call: TRBJ1-4
d_call: TRBD1
cdr3_nt: TGTGCCAGCAGCTTCGGGACAGGCGAAAAACTGTTTTTT
cdr3_aa: CASSFGTGEKLFF

clone_size: .
v_call: TRBV18
j_call: TRBJ2-1
d_call: .
cdr3_nt: TGTGCCAGCTCATCTGGACAGGAGCAGTTCTTC
cdr3_aa: CASSSGQEQFF

clone_size: .
v_call: TRBV10-1
j_call: TRBJ2-3
d_call: TRBD1
cdr3_nt: TGCGCCAGCAGTGGACAGGGAACCCCCGATACGCAGTATTTT
cdr3_aa: CASSGQGTPDTQYF

clone_size: once
v_call: TRBV3-1/TRBV3-2
j_call: TRBJ1-4
d_call: .
cdr3_nt: TGTGCCAGCAGCCAAGTCGGGTATAGAGGGAGAGGAGAAAAACTGTTTTTT
cdr3_aa: CASSQVGYRGRGEKLFF

clone_size: .
v_call: TRBV25-1
j_call: TRBJ2-1
d_call: TRBD2
cdr3_nt: TGTGCCAGCAGTGAAATAGCGGGCCTTTACAATGAGCAGTTCTTC
cdr3_aa: CASSEIAGLYNEQFF

clone_size: .
v_call: TRBV3-1/TRBV3-2
j_call: TRBJ2-4
d_call: TRBD2
cdr3_nt: TGTGCCAGCAGTCCAGAAATAGCGGGAGCCTTACACTGGTTC
cdr3_aa: CASSPEIAGALHWF

clone_size: once
v_call: TRBV5-1
j_call: TRBJ1-1
d_call: .
cdr3_nt: TGCGCCAGCAGCTTGCCAGGTCCCACTGAAGCTTTCTTT
cdr3_aa: CASSLPGPTEAFF

clone_size: .
v_call: TRBV2
j_call: TRBJ1-4
d_call: TRBD1
cdr3_nt: TGTGCCAGCAGAAGACAGGGAGTAACTAATGAAAAACTGTTTTTT
cdr3_aa: CASRRQGVTNEKLFF

clone_size: .
v_call: TRBV7-2
j_call: TRBJ1-1
d_call: .
cdr3_nt: TGTGCCAGCAGCTTTGGACGGGGAACTGAAGCTTTCTTT
cdr3_aa: CASSFGRGTEAFF

clone_size: .
v_call: TRBV11-3
j_call: TRBJ2-7
d_call: .
cdr3_nt: TGTGCCAGCAGCTTTGCGGGAAGCAGGCTGAGCTCCTACGAGCAGTACTTC
cdr3_aa: CASSFAGSRLSSYEQYF

clone_size: .
v_call: TRBV2
j_call: TRBJ1-5
d_call: .
cdr3_nt: TGTGCCAGCAGTTTACAGGGACCGAATCAGCCCCAGCATTTT
cdr3_aa: CASSLQGPNQPQHF

clone_size: .
v_call: TRBV13
j_call: TRBJ1-6
d_call: .
cdr3_nt: TGTGCCAGCAGCTTAGTGGGACAAGCCCCCCTCCACTTT
cdr3_aa: CASSLVGQAPLHF

clone_size: .
v_call: TRBV4-1
j_call: TRBJ1-2
d_call: TRBD1
cdr3_nt: TGCGCCAGCAGCCAAAAGGGGGCTTTGGACTATGGCTACACCTTC
cdr3_aa: CASSQKGALDYGYTF

clone_size: .
v_call: TRBV2
j_call: TRBJ2-1
d_call: TRBD1
cdr3_nt: TGTGCCAGCATGCGGCAGGGGGCCAATGAGCAGTTCTTC
cdr3_aa: CASMRQGANEQFF

clone_size: .
v_call: TRBV11-3
j_call: TRBJ2-7
d_call: .
cdr3_nt: TGTGCCAGCAGCTTGAGTGTTTCCTACGAGCAGTACTTC
cdr3_aa: CASSLSVSYEQYF

clone_size: .
v_call: TRBV9
j_call: TRBJ2-5
d_call: TRBD1
cdr3_nt: TGTGCCAGCAGCGTAGGGACAGGGGGCTTCACCACGGAGACCCAGTACTTC
cdr3_aa: CASSVGTGGFTTETQYF

clone_size: .
v_call: TRBV13
j_call: TRBJ2-7
d_call: TRBD2
cdr3_nt: TGTGCCAGCAGCCTTGGACTAGCGACCTACGAGCAGTACTTC
cdr3_aa: CASSLGLATYEQYF

clone_size: .
v_call: TRBV5-5
j_call: TRBJ2-1
d_call: .
cdr3_nt: TGTGCCAGCAGCTTTCAAGCGGGCGCCCACGATGAGCAGTTCTTC
cdr3_aa: CASSFQAGAHDEQFF

clone_size: .
v_call: TRBV19
j_call: TRBJ2-6
d_call: TRBD1
cdr3_nt: TGTGCCAGTAGGGAGGACAGGATCACCAACGTCCTGACTTTC
cdr3_aa: CASREDRITNVLTF

clone_size: .
v_call: TRBV10-2
j_call: TRBJ1-6
d_call: TRBD1
cdr3_nt: TGCGCCAGCAGTCAGGGGGTCATTGTGGATAATTCACCCCTCCACTTT
cdr3_aa: CASSQGVIVDNSPLHF

clone_size: .
v_call: TRBV7-9
j_call: TRBJ2-2
d_call: .
cdr3_nt: TGTGCCAGCAGCTTCGGAGCGACGAACACCGGGGAGCTGTTTTTT
cdr3_aa: CASSFGATNTGELFF

clone_size: .
v_call: TRBV18
j_call: TRBJ1-1
d_call: TRBD1
cdr3_nt: TGTGCCAGCTCATCCACCGGGACAGGGGTCGTGAACACTGAAGCTTTCTTT
cdr3_aa: CASSSTGTGVVNTEAFF

clone_size: .
v_call: TRBV7-9
j_call: TRBJ1-3
d_call: .
cdr3_nt: TGTGCCAGCAGCCCCGGGAATCCCTCTGGAAACACCATATATTTT
cdr3_aa: CASSPGNPSGNTIYF

clone_size: once
v_call: TRBV3-1/TRBV3-2
j_call: TRBJ1-2
d_call: TRBD1
cdr3_nt: TGTGCCAGCAGCCCCCCGAGGGGGCTACCTAACTATGGCTACACCTTC
cdr3_aa: CASSPPRGLPNYGYTF

clone_size: .
v_call: TRBV7-8
j_call: TRBJ2-2
d_call: .
cdr3_nt: TGTGCCAGCAGCCTTACTAGTGAGGGCGGGGAGCTGTTTTTT
cdr3_aa: CASSLTSEGGELFF

clone_size: once
v_call: TRBV2
j_call: TRBJ2-7
d_call: TRBD1
cdr3_nt: TGTGCCAGCAGAACGGACAGGCCCGCGGCCTACGAGCAGTACTTC
cdr3_aa: CASRTDRPAAYEQYF

clone_size: .
v_call: TRBV2
j_call: TRBJ2-2
d_call: TRBD1
cdr3_nt: TGTGCCACCAAGAGGGACAGGGGCAACCGGGCCGGGGAGCTGTTTTTT
cdr3_aa: CATKRDRGNRAGELFF

clone_size: .
v_call: TRBV28
j_call: TRBJ1-5
d_call: .
cdr3_nt: TGTGCCAGCAAACAGGGTTCTGACCAGCCCCAGCATTTT
cdr3_aa: CASKQGSDQPQHF

clone_size: .
v_call: TRBV7-2
j_call: TRBJ2-2
d_call: .
cdr3_nt: TGTGCCAGCAGCTCAAGCCCCGGGACTGCGAACACCGGGGAGCTGTTTTTT
cdr3_aa: CASSSSPGTANTGELFF

clone_size: .
v_call: TRBV7-9
j_call: TRBJ1-1
d_call: .
cdr3_nt: TGTGCCAGCAGCACGTACAAGAACACTGAAGCTTTCTTT
cdr3_aa: CASSTYKNTEAFF

clone_size: few
v_call: TRBV18
j_call: TRBJ1-5
d_call: TRBD1
cdr3_nt: TGTGCCAGCTCACTCTTCCGGGACAGGGGCGGGGGTCAGCCCCAGCATTTT
cdr3_aa: CASSLFRDRGGGQPQHF

clone_size: few
v_call: TRBV11-2
j_call: TRBJ2-5
d_call: .
cdr3_nt: TGTGCCAGCAGCTTAGGTTGGGGGCATCGGGGAGGGGAGACCCAGTACTTC
cdr3_aa: CASSLGWGHRGGETQYF

clone_size: .
v_call: TRBV7-3
j_call: TRBJ1-6
d_call: .
cdr3_nt: TGTGCCAGCAGCCTAACGGGGGGGGCGTACTCACCCCTCCACTTT
cdr3_aa: CASSLTGGAYSPLHF